The clone carrying this TCR beta chain was seen just once. The sample is drawn from a study of T-cell reconstitution after alpha-beta-depleted transplantation in children. Unique molecular identifiers featured in how the TCRbeta library was prepared. TCRdb re-analysed the PCR reads in MiXCR, keeping a single row per CDR3 protein. The table has 530,000 or so distinct CDR3 sequences, over 20% seen once. V was pared by 5 bases and J by 3 bases, with 22 bases between. Germline V gene sequence: CDR1 MNHEY, CDR2 SMNVEV (reference sequence). This CDR3 spans 17 amino acids. V gene TRBV27 combines with J gene TRBJ1-1; D is undetermined. This clonotype was obtained from a boy under three years old with Wiskott-Aldrich syndrome, due to receive a stem cell transplant. The specimen was PBMCs, collected before TCRalphabeta/CD19-depleted stem cell transplant. The CDR3 sequence: CASSPLRNAVPDTEAFF. CDR3 in DNA: TGTGCCAGCAGTCCCCTCAGAAATGCCGTGCCGGACACTGAAGCTTTCTTT.